The 16 T cell receptor beta chains listed next were all sequenced from one sample in a study of vaccination effects on CD4 cells after COVID-19. These TCRs' antigens remain unknown. After expansion with viral peptide pools in the ViraFEST assay, antigen-specific CD4+ T cells were sequenced. At the end of around 11 days of culture, CD4+ T cells were isolated. BNT162b2 vaccine or mRNA-1273 vaccine was given to participants in two doses. TCRdb's table, derived via immunoSEQ multiplex PCR, lists solely in-frame clones and lacks some. The sample consists of some 14,000 clones, over 60% of them appearing once. The sample in question was CD4+ T cells from PBMCs cultured with SARS-CoV-2 spike peptides, obtained after COVID-19 vaccination. The receptor source for this set is a human donor who received a COVID-19 vaccine.

The CDR3 DNA sequence: TGTGCCAGCAGCGTGGGGGTAAGGTCTGGGGCCAACGTCCTGACTTTC. This codes for CASSVGVRSGANVLTF. This chain joins TRBV5-6 and TRBJ2-6; the D gene could be TRBD1 or TRBD2 (5 bases each). CDR3 length: 16 residues. V lost 4 bases to trimming and J lost 1 base, with 12 bases between them. CDR1 is SGHDT and CDR2 is YYEEEE in the germline V gene.

J is TRBJ1-2 and V is TRBV28; no reliable D call. The CDR3 is made up of 12 amino acids. With 4 bases removed from V and 2 bases from J, the gap between germline ends came to 5 bases. Germline CDR1 and CDR2: MDHEN and SYDVKM. The CDR3 reads CASSWGNYGYTF. In DNA form, the CDR3 reads TGTGCCAGCAGTTGGGGAAACTATGGCTACACCTTC.

This clone is a singleton in its sample. The chain recombines TRBV10-3 with TRBJ2-3; unclear D gene. Germline V CDR1 and CDR2: ENHRY, SYGVKD. The CDR3 has 15 residues. V lost 3 bases and J 0 bases, leaving 10 bases between the germline ends. CDR3 DNA: TGTGCCATCAGTGATCGGTCGGTTAGCACAGATACGCAGTATTTT. Its translation is CAISDRSVSTDTQYF.

The chain uses TRBV30 and TRBJ1-4; D is unresolved. V lost 3 bases and J 8 bases, leaving 10 bases between the germline ends. The germline CDR1 and CDR2 sequences are GTSNPN and SVGIG (reference sequence). CDR3 length equals 12 residues. The CDR3 sequence is CAWREIGEKLFF. CDR3 DNA: TGTGCCTGGAGGGAGATCGGAGAAAAACTGTTTTTT. The full variable domain, in which reference TRBV30 and TRBJ1-4 provide the parts outside the CDR3, is SQTIHQWPATLVQPVGSPLSLECTVEGTSNPNLYWYRQAAGRGLQLLFYSVGIGQISSEVPQNLSASRPQDRQFILSSKKLLLSDSGFYLCAWREIGEKLFFGSGTQLSVL.

This chain connects TRBV10-3 to TRBJ1-2; possible D gene TRBD1, 5 bases. Germline lookup yields CDR1 ENHRY and CDR2 SYGVKD. The CDR3 contains 15 residues. V lost 4 bases and J 8 bases, leaving 20 bases between the germline ends. CDR3 sequence reads: CAISADGTHRDGYTF. Written as DNA, the CDR3 is TGTGCCATCAGTGCCGACGGGACCCATAGGGACGGCTACACCTTC.

This chain uses TRBV6-5 with TRBJ2-2, with no clear D. Germline-derived CDR1 and CDR2 are MNHEY and SVGAGI. V shed 3 bases and J shed 1 base, with 9 bases lying between them. The CDR3 covers 15 residues. The CDR3 nucleotides are TGTGCCAGCAGTTATAGTAACAGGAACACCGGGGAGCTGTTTTTT. Translated: CASSYSNRNTGELFF.

V gene TRBV4-1 combines with J gene TRBJ1-4; D perhaps matches TRBD1 (5 bases). The germline V and J ends were trimmed by 2 bases and 13 bases, with 17 bases remaining between them. The CDR3 has 14 amino acids. Germline V gives CDR1 MGHRA, CDR2 YSYEKL. CDR3: CASSQRQTLDLLFF. CDR3 nucleotides: TGCGCCAGCAGCCAACGACAGACTCTAGATTTACTGTTTTTT.

The table lists this clone with a few counts. The genes are TRBV11-3 and TRBJ2-3; TRBD1 or TRBD2 may be the D gene (5 bases each). The V and J ends lost 0 bases and 0 bases respectively, with 28 bases between them. This CDR3 is 22 amino acids long. Per the germline V gene, CDR1 is SGHNT and CDR2 is YENEEA. The CDR3 loop is CASSLDLTGKMARGPSTDTQYF. The CDR3 DNA sequence: TGTGCCAGCAGCTTAGACCTAACGGGGAAAATGGCGAGGGGACCTAGCACAGATACGCAGTATTTT.

This clone has a handful of counts. The chain uses TRBV7-3 and TRBJ1-2; D perhaps matches TRBD1 (6 bases). CDR3 length: 13 residues. The germline V gene has CDR1 SGHTA and CDR2 FQGTGA. V gave up 4 bases and J gave up 8 bases, with 14 bases separating them. CDR3 residues: CASSSSGAGGYTF. The CDR3 nucleotides read TGTGCCAGCAGCTCATCAGGGGCTGGGGGCTACACCTTC.

V is TRBV6-5 and J is TRBJ2-3, with no clear D. CDR1 is MNHEY, CDR2 SVGAGI, per germline. V was cut by 8 bases and J by 2 bases, with 8 bases left in between. The CDR3 spans 12 residues. The CDR3 DNA is TGTGCCAGCTCCTCTTCCACAGATACGCAGTATTTT. This gives the protein CASSSSTDTQYF.

In this sample, this clone turned up once. V is TRBV10-3 and J is TRBJ2-2; 13 bases agree with TRBD2. The V segment lost 8 bases and the J segment 1 base; nucleotides outside the gene matches: 13. The CDR3 is made up of 19 amino acids. Germline V gene lookup returns CDR1 ENHRY and CDR2 SYGVKD. Here the CDR3 reads CAIPNGGLAGPQNTGELFF. In nucleotides, the CDR3 is TGTGCCATCCCTAACGGGGGACTAGCGGGACCCCAGAACACCGGGGAGCTGTTTTTT.

This sequence joins TRBV4-3 and TRBJ2-2; D gene unclear. This CDR3 is 15 amino acids long. In germline, CDR1 is LGHNA, CDR2 YSLEER. Trimming took off 4 bases at V and 6 bases at J, with 15 bases between the two ends. CDR3 residues: CASSPYTQVPGELFF. For the CDR3, the DNA is TGCGCCAGCAGCCCTTATACCCAGGTCCCCGGGGAGCTGTTTTTT.

This clone was picked up one time. The chain employs TRBV9 and TRBJ1-6, with D perhaps matching TRBD1 (5 bases). Trimming left V 0 bases short and J 0 bases short, with 13 bases between. Germline V gene lookup returns CDR1 SGDLS and CDR2 YYNGEE. The CDR3 contains 18 residues. The CDR3 coding sequence is TGTGCCAGCAGCGTAGGAAGCAGGGAGAGCTCCTATAATTCACCCCTCCACTTT. It yields the protein CASSVGSRESSYNSPLHF.

This clone was detected a few times. V is TRBV18 and J is TRBJ2-3; possible D gene TRBD2, 5 bases. In germline, CDR1 is KGHSH, CDR2 LQKENI. Trimming took off 0 bases at V and 3 bases at J, with 7 bases between the two ends. The CDR3 is made up of 14 amino acids. CDR3 DNA: TGTGCCAGCTCACCACCGGTAGCGACAGATACGCAGTATTTT. This sequence encodes CASSPPVATDTQYF. The entire variable domain, with the rest obtained from reference TRBV18 and TRBJ2-3, is as follows: NAGVMQNPRHLVRRRGQEARLRCSPMKGHSHVYWYRQLPEEGLKFMVYLQKENIIDESGMPKERFSAEFPKEGPSILRIQQVVRGDSAAYFCASSPPVATDTQYFGPGTRLTVL.

This clone was observed a single time. The rearrangement joins TRBV4-3 to TRBJ2-3; possible D gene TRBD2, 5 bases. V was cut by 1 base and J by 0 bases, with 5 bases left in between. CDR3 length: 14 residues. Germline V gives CDR1 LGHNA, CDR2 YSLEER. CDR3 DNA: TGCGCCAGCAGCCAAGCGGGGAGCACAGATACGCAGTATTTT. Translating it yields CASSQAGSTDTQYF.

The genes are TRBV18 and TRBJ2-5; D is unresolved. CDR3 length: 15 residues. V was pared by 3 bases and J by 3 bases, with 14 bases between. Germline V gene sequence: CDR1 KGHSH, CDR2 LQKENI. The CDR3: CASSPNRANEETQYF. CDR3 DNA sequence: TGTGCCAGCTCACCCAACCGGGCCAATGAAGAGACCCAGTACTTC. Complete variable domain (other parts from reference TRBV18 and TRBJ2-5): NAGVMQNPRHLVRRRGQEARLRCSPMKGHSHVYWYRQLPEEGLKFMVYLQKENIIDESGMPKERFSAEFPKEGPSILRIQQVVRGDSAAYFCASSPNRANEETQYFGPGTRLLVL.